This TCR beta chain was found in a study of Graves' ophthalmopathy and Graves' hyperthyroidism. Study background: Hyperthyroidism qualified as stable when ophthalmopathy did not develop within 18 months of follow-up. General study findings and limits: A model built from 13 signatures distinguished ophthalmopathy from stable hyperthyroidism with roughly 90% sensitivity and less than 83% specificity.

Amplifying from RNA transcripts, the study obtained TCR beta CDR3 regions. RT-PCR in the first round used HTBI primers; a second-round multiplex PCR followed. TCRdb reanalysed the multiplex PCR reads using MiXCR and keeps one entry per CDR3 protein. The data contain around 1.1 million distinct CDR3 sequences, about 35% of them singletons. CDR3 size: 12 residues. The germline V gene encodes CDR1 WSHSY and CDR2 SAAADI. Trimming cost V 0 bases and J 5 bases, with 5 bases left between them. This clonotype was seen many times. No antigen is known for it. Included hyperthyroidism patients were aged 18 to 65 and newly diagnosed (under 2 months' duration).

Sequencing was performed on peripheral blood or thyroid tissue (not recorded which). The chain has TRBV10-2 and TRBJ2-7; D not resolved. The sequence was obtained from an adult man with Graves' hyperthyroidism. As DNA, the CDR3 is TGCGCCAGCAGTGAGTCGGCCGACGAGCAGTACTTC. Its protein is CASSESADEQYF.